These 10 T cell receptor beta chains originate from one sample sequenced in a study of T-cell memory formation after mild COVID-19. A single record per CDR3 protein comes from TCRdb applying MiXCR to the 5' RACE reads. The sample lists roughly 130,000 distinct CDR3 sequences, about 15% seen once, with 5.2% in the top ten. Material: PBMCs or a T cell subset sorted from them (not recorded which). The receptors were sampled from a man younger than 35 who had mild COVID-19 (a few samples of this study predate the infection). Cell type and time point are not known.

The rearrangement uses TRBV6-4 and TRBJ2-2; D is unclear. The ends were cut back, 6 bases at V and 5 bases at J, with 16 bases in the middle. The CDR3 totals 15 residues. Germline CDR1 reads MRHNA; CDR2 reads SNTAGT. In DNA, the CDR3 is TGTGCCAGCAGCAAGAGCGACGGCCATACCGGGGAGCTGTTTTTT. This gives the protein CASSKSDGHTGELFF.

This rearrangement joins TRBV3-1 to TRBJ2-5; D may match TRBD1 or TRBD2 (5 bases each). This CDR3 is 13 amino acids long. Germline CDR1 reads LGHDT; CDR2 reads YNNKEL (reference sequence). Trimming left V 8 bases short and J 3 bases short, with 13 bases between. In DNA, the CDR3 is TGTGCCAGCCTTCGGGGCCCGGAAGAGACCCAGTACTTC. Translation gives CASLRGPEETQYF.

This clonotype has at least ten counts. The rearrangement uses TRBV5-4 and TRBJ1-2; possible D gene TRBD1, 6 bases. This CDR3 has 14 amino acids. The germline V and J ends were trimmed by 4 bases and 2 bases, with 12 bases remaining between them. Looked up from germline, CDR1 is SGHNT and CDR2 is YYREEE (reference sequence). The CDR3 sequence is CASSPTGQNYGYTF. CDR3 sequence (DNA): TGTGCCAGCAGCCCCACCGGACAGAACTATGGCTACACCTTC.

The CDR3 sequence: CASTLASGANVLTF. The DNA of the CDR3 is TGTGCCAGCACTCTGGCCTCTGGGGCCAACGTCCTGACTTTC. The V call is TRBV2, the J call TRBJ2-6; D ambiguous. V lost 7 bases to trimming and J lost 0 bases, with 7 bases between them. Germline V gene lookup returns CDR1 SNHLY and CDR2 FYNNEI. The CDR3 contains 14 residues.

This chain links TRBV10-3 with TRBJ2-3; the D is unclear. Germline CDR1 is ENHRY and CDR2 is SYGVKD. Trimming cost V 2 bases and J 4 bases, with 16 bases left between them. This CDR3 is built from 16 residues. This CDR3 is CAISEGSLTPPDTQYF. In DNA, the CDR3 is TGTGCCATCAGTGAGGGATCCCTGACCCCCCCAGATACGCAGTATTTT.

The chain combines TRBV7-2 with TRBJ1-5; D might be TRBD1 (5 bases). This CDR3 is 15 amino acids long. Trimming removed 1 base at V and 3 bases at J, with 10 bases between. Germline CDR1 reads SGHTA; CDR2 reads FQGNSA. The CDR3 here is CASSLGGRDNQPQHF. CDR3 DNA sequence: TGTGCCAGCAGCTTAGGGGGGAGGGACAATCAGCCCCAGCATTTT.

This clonotype appeared a few times. The chain uses TRBV20-1 and TRBJ2-3; the D gene is possibly TRBD1 (6 bases). The germline gives CDR1 DFQATT, CDR2 SNEGSKA (reference sequence). This CDR3 has 12 amino acids. Trimming pared 3 bases from V and 2 bases from J, leaving 6 bases between. CDR3 sequence: CSARGATDTQYF. The CDR3 DNA reads TGCAGTGCTAGGGGGGCCACAGATACGCAGTATTTT.

The chain recombines TRBV25-1 with TRBJ2-7; D is possibly TRBD2 (5 bases). This CDR3 comprises 15 residues. The germline CDR1 and CDR2 sequences are MGHDK and SYGVNS. Trimming cost V 5 bases and J 2 bases, with 16 bases left between them. The CDR3 loop reads CASSREREGTYEQYF. In DNA, the CDR3 is TGTGCCAGCAGTAGAGAGAGAGAGGGCACCTACGAGCAGTACTTC.

There are a few counts of this clonotype. The chain couples TRBV20-1 to TRBJ2-7; D may be TRBD1 (6 bases). The V gene's germline CDR1 is DFQATT and CDR2 SNEGSKA (reference sequence). This CDR3 comprises 15 residues. With 5 bases removed from V and 1 base from J, the gap between germline ends came to 18 bases. The chain's CDR3 is CSADQLGQSSYEQYF. CDR3 DNA sequence: TGCAGTGCTGACCAACTCGGACAGAGTTCCTACGAGCAGTACTTC.

This clonotype was observed a few times. V usage is TRBV7-9 and J usage is TRBJ2-1, with 14 bases identical to TRBD2. CDR3 length: 16 amino acids. V trimming: 3 bases; J trimming: 2 bases; junction bases outside the gene matches: 0. Germline-derived CDR1 and CDR2 are SEHNR and FQNEAQ (reference sequence). CDR3 region: CASSLGLAGAYNEQFF. In nucleotides, the CDR3 is TGTGCCAGCAGCTTGGGACTAGCGGGGGCCTACAATGAGCAGTTCTTC.